This T cell receptor (beta chain) comes out of a study of T cell responses to AZD1222 COVID-19 vaccine. Study-wide points: Donors skewed white British and female; clonal diversity was possibly underestimated.

Concerning this clone itself: What it recognizes is unknown.

Produced via immunoSEQ multiplex PCR; TCRdb's table is partial and in-frame only. The top ten hold 2.5% to 3% of the sample, which has roughly 97,000 clones, about 88% seen once. The origin of this receptor is an adult in good health. The sample here was peripheral blood, taken on day 0 of AZD1222 vaccination.

DNA for the CDR3: TGTGCCAGCAGACAATACAGGGTTGGGGGTAACGAGCAGTACTTC. Protein product: CASRQYRVGGNEQYF. The genes are TRBV27 and TRBJ2-7, with D possibly TRBD1 on 6 matching bases. The CDR3 is made up of 15 amino acids. The germline V gene has CDR1 MNHEY and CDR2 SMNVEV (reference sequence). V was clipped by 6 bases and J by 5 bases, with 20 bases between them.